This is a list of T cell receptor beta chains from one sample in a study of blood T cell repertoires in COVID-19. Here immunoSEQ multiplex PCR was the method, and the copy in TCRdb shows in-frame clones only, minus some. This sample has fewer than 350,000 clones; 80% to 95% occur once, and the top ten carry about 7%. Material: peripheral blood. These TCRs come from a woman aged 25 to 39 with COVID-19, enrolled during active disease. CDR3s include the opening cysteine and the closing phenylalanine or tryptophan. Fields, in order: D gene, clone size, V gene, J gene, CDR3 protein, CDR3 DNA. A D gene is named only where the DNA matches it firmly. A clone size is listed for some rows: how often the clone was seen (once, few, many), or a class if it is expanded.

D gene: -
clone size: -
V gene: TRBV18
J gene: TRBJ2-3
CDR3 protein: CASSPQTSSYTDTQYF
CDR3 DNA: TGTGCCAGCTCACCACAGACTAGTTCGTACACAGATACGCAGTATTTT

D gene: -
clone size: -
V gene: TRBV6-5
J gene: TRBJ2-5
CDR3 protein: CASSYSSSQETQYF
CDR3 DNA: TGTGCCAGCAGTTACTCGTCCAGCCAAGAGACCCAGTACTTC

D gene: -
clone size: -
V gene: TRBV6-5
J gene: TRBJ1-2
CDR3 protein: CASSYVLNYGYTF
CDR3 DNA: TGTGCCAGCAGTTACGTACTCAACTATGGCTACACCTTC

D gene: TRBD2
clone size: -
V gene: TRBV4-1
J gene: TRBJ2-6
CDR3 protein: CASSQDPSGSSGANVLTF
CDR3 DNA: TGCGCCAGCAGCCAAGATCCTAGCGGGAGCTCTGGGGCCAACGTCCTGACTTTC

D gene: TRBD2
clone size: -
V gene: TRBV4-1
J gene: TRBJ2-1
CDR3 protein: CASSQGGRGEQFF
CDR3 DNA: TGCGCCAGCAGCCAAGGCGGGAGAGGTGAGCAGTTCTTC

D gene: TRBD1
clone size: -
V gene: TRBV30
J gene: TRBJ1-1
CDR3 protein: CASRDRGTEAFF
CDR3 DNA: TGTGCCTCCCGGGACAGGGGGACTGAAGCTTTCTTT

D gene: -
clone size: -
V gene: TRBV7-9
J gene: TRBJ1-1
CDR3 protein: CASSFFRTGTEAFF
CDR3 DNA: TGTGCCAGCAGCTTTTTCCGGACTGGGACTGAAGCTTTCTTT

D gene: TRBD2
clone size: few
V gene: TRBV19
J gene: TRBJ2-3
CDR3 protein: CASSIPGLVTDTQYF
CDR3 DNA: TGTGCCAGTAGTATACCGGGACTAGTGACAGATACGCAGTATTTT

D gene: -
clone size: -
V gene: TRBV19
J gene: TRBJ2-7
CDR3 protein: CASSLGSGAYEQYF
CDR3 DNA: TGTGCCAGTAGCCTGGGGTCAGGGGCCTACGAGCAGTACTTC

D gene: TRBD1
clone size: -
V gene: TRBV19
J gene: TRBJ1-5
CDR3 protein: CASSAPLQGAPKPQHF
CDR3 DNA: TGTGCCAGTAGTGCCCCCCTTCAGGGGGCTCCCAAGCCCCAGCATTTT

D gene: TRBD2
clone size: -
V gene: TRBV7-3
J gene: TRBJ2-3
CDR3 protein: CASSRAGGSTDTQYF
CDR3 DNA: TGTGCCAGCAGTAGAGCGGGAGGGAGCACAGATACGCAGTATTTT

D gene: -
clone size: -
V gene: TRBV29-1
J gene: TRBJ2-5
CDR3 protein: CSVESGQETQYF
CDR3 DNA: TGCAGCGTTGAGTCAGGGCAAGAGACCCAGTACTTC

D gene: TRBD1
clone size: -
V gene: TRBV6-5
J gene: TRBJ2-7
CDR3 protein: CASSYSGQGLEQYF
CDR3 DNA: TGTGCCAGCAGTTACTCGGGACAGGGTTTGGAGCAGTACTTC

D gene: TRBD2
clone size: -
V gene: TRBV7-2
J gene: TRBJ2-1
CDR3 protein: CASSLSAGGSYNEQFF
CDR3 DNA: TGTGCCAGCAGCTTATCTGCGGGAGGGTCCTACAATGAGCAGTTCTTC

D gene: -
clone size: -
V gene: TRBV5-4
J gene: TRBJ1-1
CDR3 protein: CASSPNLNTEAFF
CDR3 DNA: TGTGCCAGCAGCCCTAACCTGAACACTGAAGCTTTCTTT

D gene: TRBD2
clone size: -
V gene: TRBV19
J gene: TRBJ2-1
CDR3 protein: CASSKTSGRYNEQFF
CDR3 DNA: TGTGCCAGTAGTAAGACTAGCGGGAGGTACAATGAGCAGTTCTTC

D gene: TRBD1
clone size: -
V gene: TRBV7-6
J gene: TRBJ2-7
CDR3 protein: CASSYRDRGLEQYF
CDR3 DNA: TGTGCCAGCAGCTACCGGGACAGGGGGCTCGAGCAGTACTTC

D gene: TRBD2
clone size: few
V gene: TRBV9
J gene: TRBJ2-7
CDR3 protein: CASSAGLAAYEQYF
CDR3 DNA: TGTGCCAGCAGTGCCGGACTAGCGGCCTACGAGCAGTACTTC

D gene: -
clone size: -
V gene: TRBV2
J gene: TRBJ1-3
CDR3 protein: CASGVTASGNTIYF
CDR3 DNA: TGTGCCAGCGGGGTGACAGCCTCTGGAAACACCATATATTTT

D gene: -
clone size: once
V gene: TRBV2
J gene: TRBJ2-7
CDR3 protein: CASTMGGPPYEQYF
CDR3 DNA: TGTGCCAGCACCATGGGGGGGCCCCCCTACGAGCAGTACTTC

D gene: TRBD1
clone size: -
V gene: TRBV15
J gene: TRBJ1-5
CDR3 protein: CATSSPGQGVWSNQPQHF
CDR3 DNA: TGTGCCACCAGCAGTCCCGGACAGGGGGTTTGGAGCAATCAGCCCCAGCATTTT

D gene: TRBD1
clone size: -
V gene: TRBV14
J gene: TRBJ2-7
CDR3 protein: CASSYRQGTQYEQYF
CDR3 DNA: TGTGCCAGCAGCTACCGACAGGGGACGCAGTACGAGCAGTACTTC

D gene: TRBD2
clone size: few
V gene: TRBV10-1
J gene: TRBJ2-1
CDR3 protein: CASSVLAGGSSYNEQFF
CDR3 DNA: TGCGCCAGCAGTGTACTAGCGGGAGGGAGCTCCTACAATGAGCAGTTCTTC

D gene: TRBD1
clone size: -
V gene: TRBV11-1
J gene: TRBJ1-5
CDR3 protein: CASLQGAYNQPQHF
CDR3 DNA: TGTGCCAGTCTTCAGGGGGCATACAATCAGCCCCAGCATTTT

D gene: -
clone size: -
V gene: TRBV6-6
J gene: TRBJ1-5
CDR3 protein: CASSPWRFEGYQPQHF
CDR3 DNA: TGTGCCAGCAGTCCCTGGCGGTTTGAGGGATATCAGCCCCAGCATTTT

D gene: TRBD2
clone size: -
V gene: TRBV13
J gene: TRBJ2-2
CDR3 protein: CASSLGGIGYTGELFF
CDR3 DNA: TGTGCCAGCAGCCTGGGGGGGATCGGGTACACCGGGGAGCTGTTTTTT